Following are 4 T cell receptor beta chains from one sample sequenced in a study of vaccination and CD4 T cells after COVID-19. These receptors lack a known antigen. As for treatment: approximately nine-day PBMC culture with coronavirus spike peptide pools or control peptides (ViraFEST assay). Cultured CD4+ T cell DNA was sequenced using the Oncomine TCR Beta short-read assay. TCRdb re-called the PCR reads through MiXCR, storing one row per CDR3 protein. This table holds 8,000 to 10,000 distinct CDR3 sequences, about 67% found once. The sample comprised CD4+ T cells from blood, cultured in vitro. Receptors originate from a human donor who had recovered from COVID-19.

The chain employs TRBV6-2 or TRBV6-3 and TRBJ2-6; D remains unclear. Germline V gives CDR1 MNHEY, CDR2 SVGEGT. The CDR3 consists of 15 residues. Trimming pared 0 bases from V and 1 base from J, leaving 4 bases between. The CDR3 coding sequence is TGTGCCAGCAGTTACTCGGGGTCTGGGGCCAACGTCCTGACTTTC. Translating gives CASSYSGSGANVLTF.

This rearrangement joins TRBV6-2 or TRBV6-3 to TRBJ2-3; TRBD2 matches at 10 bases. The V and J ends lost 5 bases and 4 bases, in that order; junction bases with no gene match: 12. Germline CDR1 MNHEY, CDR2 SVGEGT. This CDR3 region has 17 residues. The CDR3: CASSQNLAGVSADTQYF. The CDR3 DNA reads TGTGCCAGCAGTCAAAACCTAGCGGGAGTCTCGGCAGATACGCAGTATTTT.

About this clonotype: Relative to the germline gene, one junction end is altered; a read error may explain this. The chain is built from TRBV29-1 and TRBJ1-2, with a tentative D call TRBD1 (6 bases). The germline gives CDR1 SQVTM, CDR2 ANQGSEA. The CDR3 contains 13 residues. The CDR3 DNA follows: TGCAGCGCTGAACACTTACAGGGCTATGGCTACACCTTC. Translated: CSAEHLQGYGYTF.

This clonotype occurred a few times. The chain has TRBV7-6 and TRBJ2-7, with TRBD2 identical over 12 bases. Germline V CDR1 and CDR2: SGHVS, FNYEAQ. V lost 5 bases and J lost 4; bases outside the gene matches: 3. The CDR3 loop spans 14 amino acids. This CDR3 reads CASSATSGSYEQYF. CDR3 sequence (DNA): TGTGCCAGCAGCGCGACTAGCGGGAGTTACGAGCAGTACTTC.